The present T cell receptor beta chain was sequenced within a study of CD8 T cells in Susac syndrome. Whole-study results and caveats: The study's TCR sequencing and HLA analysis covered a relatively small number of individuals, and the study acknowledged this.

The CDR3 consists of 13 residues. With V trimmed by 5 bases and J by 5 bases, 4 bases remained unmatched. The multiple sclerosis control group was made up of treatment-naive patients with stable or active relapsing-remitting disease. Negative isolation yielded CD4+ and CD8+ T cells, and FACS enriched TEMRA cells. About 0.5 to 1 ug RNA was reverse transcribed with random hexamers. Multiplex immunoSEQ PCR targeted 54 Vbeta and 13 Jbeta TCR beta segments. TCRdb fed the immunoSEQ multiplex PCR reads into MiXCR, producing one record per CDR3 protein. Of under 150,000 distinct CDR3 sequences in the sample, roughly 94% were seen once. In the case of this clonotype: Its antigen is unidentified.

This TCR was recovered from a human donor with multiple sclerosis. The sequencing input was CD4+ T cells from PBMCs. The chain uses TRBV12-3 or TRBV12-4 and TRBJ2-7; 9 bases fit TRBD1. This chain's CDR3 is CASSRQGVDEQYF. DNA of the CDR3: TGTGCCAGCAGTCGACAGGGGGTCGACGAGCAGTACTTC.